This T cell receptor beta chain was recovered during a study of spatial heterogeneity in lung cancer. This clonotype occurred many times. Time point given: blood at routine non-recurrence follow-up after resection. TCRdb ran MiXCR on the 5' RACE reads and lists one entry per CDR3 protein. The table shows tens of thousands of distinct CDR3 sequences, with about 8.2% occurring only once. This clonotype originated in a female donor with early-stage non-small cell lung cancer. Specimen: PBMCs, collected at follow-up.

The CDR3, as DNA: TGCAGCGTTGAAGGAAGCACAGATACGCAGTATTTT. Translating gives CSVEGSTDTQYF. The gene calls are TRBV29-1 and TRBJ2-3, with D unresolved. This CDR3 contains 12 residues. V was trimmed by 1 base and J by 0 bases, leaving 2 bases between them. CDR1 is SQVTM, CDR2 ANQGSEA, per germline.